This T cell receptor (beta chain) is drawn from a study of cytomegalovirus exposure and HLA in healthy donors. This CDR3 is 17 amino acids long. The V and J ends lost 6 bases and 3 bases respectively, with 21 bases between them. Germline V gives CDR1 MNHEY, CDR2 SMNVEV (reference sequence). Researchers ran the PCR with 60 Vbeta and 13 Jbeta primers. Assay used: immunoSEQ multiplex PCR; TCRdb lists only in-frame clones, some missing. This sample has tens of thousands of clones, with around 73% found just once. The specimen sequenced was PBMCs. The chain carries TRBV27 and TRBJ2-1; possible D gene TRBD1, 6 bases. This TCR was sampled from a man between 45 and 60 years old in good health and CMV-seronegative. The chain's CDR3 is CASSQYGTGLNYNEQFF. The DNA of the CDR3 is TGTGCCAGCAGCCAATACGGAACAGGGTTAAACTACAATGAGCAGTTCTTC.